This is a list of T cell receptor beta chains from one sample in a study of cytomegalovirus exposure and HLA in healthy donors. TCRdb's table, derived via immunoSEQ multiplex PCR, lists solely in-frame clones and lacks some. The sample includes 200,000 to 250,000 clones. Sequenced sample: PBMCs. These receptors came from a girl aged 2 to 10 in good health and CMV-seropositive. Each CDR3 is given with its conserved first and last residue. D genes are given only for firm matches.

J	V	length	D	CDR3	DNA
TRBJ2-1	TRBV5-4	15	TRBD2	CASSLEAGALGEQFF	TGTGCCAGCAGCTTGGAGGCGGGAGCGCTGGGTGAGCAGTTCTTC
TRBJ2-7	TRBV9	16	TRBD2	CASSPRLAGVPYEQYF	TGTGCCAGCAGCCCCAGACTAGCGGGAGTTCCCTACGAGCAGTACTTC
TRBJ2-7	TRBV29-1	13	.	CSVELTGTPEQYF	TGCAGCGTTGAATTGACCGGGACACCCGAGCAGTACTTC
TRBJ2-7	TRBV19	14	TRBD1	CASSPTTGGGEQYF	TGTGCCAGTAGTCCAACCACAGGGGGCGGAGAGCAGTACTTC
TRBJ2-1	TRBV18	18	TRBD2	CASSPPGLAGGTYNEQFF	TGTGCCAGCTCACCCCCCGGGCTAGCGGGAGGGACCTACAATGAGCAGTTCTTC
TRBJ2-7	TRBV27	15	.	CASSSHPHGYYEQYF	TGTGCCAGCAGTTCCCATCCCCACGGCTACTACGAGCAGTACTTC
TRBJ2-1	TRBV5-1	15	.	CASSFMTGLLNEQFF	TGCGCCAGCAGCTTCATGACAGGACTCTTGAATGAGCAGTTCTTC
TRBJ2-7	TRBV7-9	14	.	CASSRQGGSYEQYF	TGTGCCAGCAGCCGACAGGGAGGATCCTACGAGCAGTACTTC
TRBJ2-2	TRBV28	19	TRBD2	CASSSPRGLAENGGGELFF	TGTGCCAGCAGTTCCCCACGGGGTCTAGCGGAGAATGGGGGCGGGGAGCTGTTTTTT
TRBJ1-2	TRBV19	16	.	CASSRRTATLPYGYTF	TGTGCCAGTAGTAGGAGGACAGCCACCCTTCCTTATGGCTACACCTTC
TRBJ1-2	TRBV6-6	15	.	CASSYSSPREYGYTF	TGTGCCAGCAGTTACTCGAGCCCAAGGGAGTATGGCTACACCTTC
TRBJ1-3	TRBV5-8	15	.	CASSLGQSSGNTIYF	TGTGCCAGCAGCTTGGGACAAAGCTCTGGAAACACCATATATTTT
TRBJ1-2	TRBV6-1	15	TRBD1	CASSDPGQTDYGYTF	TGTGCCAGCAGTGACCCGGGACAGACAGACTATGGCTACACCTTC
TRBJ2-1	TRBV4-1	15	TRBD2	CASSLLAGGPLEQFF	TGCGCCAGCAGCCTACTAGCGGGAGGGCCACTTGAGCAGTTCTTC